This passage covers 17 T cell receptor beta chains from one sample sequenced in a study of neurological immune-mediated disorders. One entry per CDR3 protein, called by TCRdb with MiXCR from the 5' RACE reads. The sample carries more than 25,000 distinct CDR3 sequences, just over 4% recorded once. Specimen: CD4+ T cells from blood. These receptors were obtained from a woman aged 40 to 50 in good health.

This clonotype was counted at least ten times. The rearrangement joins TRBV5-1 to TRBJ1-2; D gene ambiguous. Looked up from germline, CDR1 is SGHRS and CDR2 is YFSETQ. The CDR3 is 13 residues long. Trimming took off 4 bases at V and 0 bases at J, with 7 bases between the two ends. The CDR3, as DNA: TGCGCCAGCAGCGCCGGACCTAACTATGGCTACACCTTC. Its protein is CASSAGPNYGYTF.

This clonotype has a count of ten or more. The chain is built from TRBV28 and TRBJ2-7; 12 nucleotides align to TRBD2. Trimming removed 2 bases from V and 5 bases from J; junction bases left unmatched: 4. Germline values: CDR1 MDHEN, CDR2 SYDVKM. The CDR3 runs to 15 residues. CDR3 residues: CASSLTSGGLDEQYF. CDR3 bases: TGTGCCAGCAGTTTAACTAGCGGGGGGTTAGACGAGCAGTACTTC.

This clonotype was picked up many times. The J gene is TRBJ2-7, the V gene TRBV7-9; no clear D. Per germline, CDR1 SEHNR and CDR2 FQNEAQ (reference sequence). This CDR3 spans 14 amino acids. Trimming left V 3 bases short and J 2 bases short, with 11 bases between. This CDR3 is CASSLAAGTYEQYF. The CDR3 region has the DNA TGTGCCAGCAGCTTGGCGGCAGGTACCTACGAGCAGTACTTC.

This chain joins TRBV20-1 and TRBJ2-1; TRBD2 matches at 7 bases. This CDR3 spans 13 amino acids. CDR1 DFQATT and CDR2 SNEGSKA come from the germline V gene (reference sequence). Trimming removed 3 bases from V and 8 bases from J; junction bases left unmatched: 7. CDR3 loop: CSARPRGGYEQFF. The CDR3 DNA reads TGCAGTGCTAGGCCTCGCGGGGGTTATGAGCAGTTCTTC.

This clonotype appeared many times. This chain links TRBV10-3 with TRBJ2-7; the match to TRBD2 covers 8 bases. The CDR3 has 15 amino acids. Germline-derived CDR1 and CDR2 are ENHRY and SYGVKD. Losses at the gene ends were 6 bases for V and 3 bases for J; bases not matched to a gene: 10. CDR3 DNA sequence: TGTGCCATCAGCGGGAGCAGCGGGAGTCTCTACGAGCAGTACTTC. This sequence encodes CAISGSSGSLYEQYF.

Ten or more counts support this clonotype. This rearrangement joins TRBV5-6 to TRBJ2-1; D remains ambiguous. V was shortened by 1 base and J by 9 bases, with 5 bases between the two germline ends. The CDR3 extends over 11 amino acids. Germline V gene lookup returns CDR1 SGHDT and CDR2 YYEEEE. The CDR3 reads CASSLRSEQFF. CDR3 sequence (DNA): TGTGCCAGCAGCTTGCGTTCTGAGCAGTTCTTC.

This clonotype was seen many times. The chain has TRBV3-1 and TRBJ2-3; 7 bases match TRBD2. Germline CDR1 reads LGHDT; CDR2 reads YNNKEL (reference sequence). V was clipped by 8 bases and J by 7 bases; unmatched bases: 12. The CDR3 covers 14 residues. The CDR3 DNA is TGTGCCAGCGGCAGCGGTCTGGGAGGGCATACGCAGTATTTT. Protein sequence: CASGSGLGGHTQYF.

This clonotype was observed many times. The chain is built from TRBV2 and TRBJ1-5; 7 nucleotides match TRBD1. Germline loops: CDR1 SNHLY, CDR2 FYNNEI. The J segment lost 4 bases and the V segment lost 6 bases, leaving 6 bases of the junction unmatched. The CDR3 spans 14 residues. This chain's CDR3 is CASRRQGINQPQHF. For the CDR3, the DNA is TGTGCCAGCAGGCGACAGGGTATTAATCAGCCCCAGCATTTT.

This clonotype was counted at least ten times. J is TRBJ2-1 and V is TRBV20-1; D is undetermined. CDR3 size: 11 residues. Trimming pared 4 bases from V and 6 bases from J, leaving 7 bases between. Per the germline V gene, CDR1 is DFQATT and CDR2 is SNEGSKA (reference sequence). The CDR3 sequence is CSATFVNEQFF. CDR3 sequence (DNA): TGCAGTGCTACCTTCGTCAATGAGCAGTTCTTC.

The chain joins TRBV6-6 to TRBJ2-1, with 13 bases fitting TRBD2. The CDR3 length is 16 residues. Germline trimming cut 9 bases from V and 7 bases from J; bases unmatched to any gene: 12. Germline V gene data show CDR1 as MNHNY and CDR2 as SVGAGI (reference sequence). The DNA for the CDR3 is TGTGCCAGTGTTCAGGGGACTAGCGGGATTTTGAATGAGCAGTTCTTC. Protein product: CASVQGTSGILNEQFF.

This clonotype has a count of ten or more. The chain recombines TRBV28 with TRBJ1-1; D is unclear. This CDR3 has 14 residues. Deletions cut 8 bases from V and 0 bases from J, with 13 bases between. The germline CDR1 and CDR2 sequences are MDHEN and SYDVKM. For the CDR3, the DNA is TGTGCCAGCCTCGCCGCGGCAATGAACACTGAAGCTTTCTTT. Protein sequence: CASLAAAMNTEAFF. The full variable domain, its missing parts supplied by reference TRBV28 and TRBJ1-1, is DVKVTQSSRYLVKRTGEKVFLECVQDMDHENMFWYRQDPGLGLRLIYFSYDVKMKEKGDIPEGYSVSREKKERFSLILESASTNQTSMYLCASLAAAMNTEAFFGQGTRLTVV.

Ten or more counts support this clonotype. V usage is TRBV5-1 and J usage is TRBJ2-2; no clear D gene. Germline CDR1 is SGHRS and CDR2 is YFSETQ. V gave up 4 bases and J gave up 0 bases, with 13 bases separating them. The CDR3 covers 16 residues. CDR3 coding DNA: TGCGCCAGCAGCCCGGGTTGGAGAGCGAACACCGGGGAGCTGTTTTTT. Translation gives CASSPGWRANTGELFF. The full variable domain, its missing parts supplied by reference TRBV5-1 and TRBJ2-2, is KAGVTQTPRYLIKTRGQQVTLSCSPISGHRSVSWYQQTPGQGLQFLFEYFSETQRNKGNFPGRFSGRQFSNSRSEMNVSTLELGDSALYLCASSPGWRANTGELFFGEGSRLTVL.

Many counts were recorded for this clonotype. CDR3 residues: CSAQGGQSLAEQYF. The CDR3 coding sequence is TGCAGTGCACAGGGAGGACAGTCCCTGGCAGAGCAGTACTTC. The chain links TRBV20-1 to TRBJ2-7, with D perhaps given as TRBD1 or TRBD2 (6 bases each). Germline-derived CDR1 and CDR2 are DFQATT and SNEGSKA (reference sequence). CDR3 length equals 14 residues. V lost 6 bases to trimming and J lost 7 bases, with 22 bases between them.

The table lists this clonotype with a few counts. The gene calls are TRBV7-2 and TRBJ2-2; D unclear. CDR1 is SGHTA and CDR2 is FQGNSA in the germline V gene. The CDR3 extends over 15 amino acids. Trimming left V 5 bases short and J 5 bases short, with 15 bases between. CDR3 bases: TGTGCCAGCAGCCAAGACTCCGCCCGGACCGGGGAGCTGTTTTTT. It specifies CASSQDSARTGELFF.

This clonotype was recorded many times. Written as DNA, the CDR3 is TGCAGTACCAAACCCTGGAGGCCCCACACTGAAGCTTTCTTT. As protein: CSTKPWRPHTEAFF. The gene calls are TRBV20-1 and TRBJ1-1; unclear D gene. CDR1 DFQATT and CDR2 SNEGSKA come from the germline V gene (reference sequence). The CDR3 consists of 14 residues. The germline V and J ends were trimmed by 8 bases and 3 bases, with 19 bases remaining between them.

This clonotype has a single count. The genes are TRBV2 and TRBJ2-2; either TRBD1 or TRBD2 may fit D (5 bases each). In germline, CDR1 is SNHLY, CDR2 FYNNEI. Trimming left V 6 bases short and J 7 bases short, with 30 bases between. This CDR3 has 19 residues. CDR3 coding DNA: TGTGCCAGCAGCTCAACAGCCCTTCGACAAGCCGGGGACGTCGGGGAGCTGTTTTTT. Translating gives CASSSTALRQAGDVGELFF.

This clonotype was observed a handful of times. This sequence joins TRBV5-1 and TRBJ1-1, with 7 bases matching TRBD1. Germline V gene sequence: CDR1 SGHRS, CDR2 YFSETQ. V lost 4 bases, J lost 4 bases, and 13 bases stayed unmatched. The CDR3 has 16 amino acids. CDR3 in DNA: TGCGCCAGCAGCCCGGGACAGACAGGGTGGATCACTGAAGCTTTCTTT. Translated, it gives CASSPGQTGWITEAFF.